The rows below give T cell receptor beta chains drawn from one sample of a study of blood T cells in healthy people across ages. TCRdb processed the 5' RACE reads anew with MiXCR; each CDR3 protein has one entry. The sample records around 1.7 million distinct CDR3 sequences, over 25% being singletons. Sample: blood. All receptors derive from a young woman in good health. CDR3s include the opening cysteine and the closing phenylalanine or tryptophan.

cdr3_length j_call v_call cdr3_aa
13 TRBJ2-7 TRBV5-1 CASSPPRSYEQYF
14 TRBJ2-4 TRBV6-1 CASRREGAWVEQYF
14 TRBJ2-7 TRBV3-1 CASSQSFTMYEQYF
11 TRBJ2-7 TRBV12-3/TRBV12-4 CASGREGEQYF
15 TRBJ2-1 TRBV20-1 CSARDSSSGNNEQFF
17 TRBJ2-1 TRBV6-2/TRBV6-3 CASSYSVLAGGPNEQFF
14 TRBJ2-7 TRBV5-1 CASKTGGASYEQYF
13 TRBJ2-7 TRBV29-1 CSVEGRSSGEQYF
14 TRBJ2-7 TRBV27 CASSRDRVPYEQYF
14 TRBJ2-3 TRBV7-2 CASSFDPAIDTQYF